The T cell receptor beta chain described here comes from a study of low-dose radiotherapy and immunotherapy resistance in tumors. Across the whole study: Dosing for Cohort 2 consisted of 1 Gy per fraction every two weeks, reaching a total of 13 Gy over 26 weeks. It was every two weeks, one day before radiation and immunotherapy, that intravenous cyclophosphamide 200 mg/m2 was given. Patients' oral aspirin dose was 300 mg daily across four cycles from cycle 1 day 1.

V dropped 4 bases and J dropped 4 bases, with 10 bases sitting between them. CDR3 length: 13 residues. The germline V gene has CDR1 LGHDT and CDR2 YNNKEL (reference sequence). Regarding time point: before trial treatment. Donors were dosed with nivolumab and ipilimumab; they also received aspirin, low-dose cyclophosphamide and low-dose radiotherapy. This clonotype was detected many times. TCR amplification ran roughly 21 PCR cycles using constant-region and V-primer adapter primers. MiXCR, applied by TCRdb to the reads, yields one record per CDR3 protein. The sample has about 50,000 distinct CDR3 sequences, roughly 12% seen once.

This TCR was recovered from a female donor with ovarian cancer. V gene TRBV3-1 combines with J gene TRBJ2-5; D not resolved. Sample: PBMCs, taken before treatment. The CDR3 nucleotides are TGTGCCAGCAGCCCCCGACACGGAGAGACCCAGTACTTC. The encoded protein is CASSPRHGETQYF.